Presented here are 20 T cell receptor beta chains from one specimen sequenced in a study of blood T cell repertoires in COVID-19 (TCRdb year 2020). The library was obtained by the immunoSEQ multiplex PCR assay. Entries here come from immuneACCESS through TCRdb and include only in-frame sequences with V and J called. Some clones fail to appear in such tables; in the studies checked, an unresolved V gene covers under half of the shortfall, and the cause of the remainder is unknown. The table for this sample lists almost 80,000 clones; approximately 78% of them were counted only once. Of the sample, around a third falls within the top ten clones. Sequencing was carried out using peripheral blood. These receptors originate from a woman in her 70s with acute or convalescent COVID-19.

The chain uses TRBV30 and TRBJ1-5; D not certain. CDR1 is GTSNPN and CDR2 is SVGIG in the germline V gene (reference sequence). Trimming cost V 2 bases and J 1 base, with 6 bases left between them. This CDR3 region has 13 residues. The CDR3 loop reads CAWSTMSNQPQHF. The CDR3 DNA sequence: TGTGCCTGGAGTACTATGAGCAATCAGCCCCAGCATTTT. Variable domain in full (rest from reference TRBV30 and TRBJ1-5): SQTIHQWPATLVQPVGSPLSLECTVEGTSNPNLYWYRQAAGRGLQLLFYSVGIGQISSEVPQNLSASRPQDRQFILSSKKLLLSDSGFYLCAWSTMSNQPQHFGDGTRLSIL.

This clone was recorded only once. The chain employs TRBV7-7 and TRBJ2-1; 7 bases map to TRBD2. In germline, CDR1 is SSHAT, CDR2 FNYEAQ (reference sequence). The V gene end was trimmed by 5 bases and the J gene end by 8 bases; junction bases not matched to a gene: 9. The CDR3 totals 14 residues. CDR3 sequence reads: CASSPSGMRDEQFF. The CDR3 region has the DNA TGTGCCAGCAGCCCGAGCGGGATGCGGGATGAGCAGTTCTTC.

This sequence joins TRBV24-1 and TRBJ2-3, with TRBD2 matching over 9 bases. V dropped 12 bases and J dropped 1; count of bases not matched to a gene: 4. The CDR3 covers 13 residues. Per the germline V gene, CDR1 is KGHDR and CDR2 is SFDVKD. The DNA for the CDR3 is TGTGCCGCGCAGCGGGAGGGCACAGATACGCAGTATTTT. Translating it yields CAAQREGTDTQYF.

This sequence joins TRBV11-2 and TRBJ2-7; D may be TRBD1 (6 bases). CDR1 SGHAT and CDR2 FQNNGV come from the germline V gene. The CDR3 covers 15 residues. Trimming took 3 bases from V and 2 from J, leaving 14 bases between them. The CDR3 reads CASSFRGGPTYEQYF. For the CDR3, the DNA is TGTGCCAGCAGCTTTCGAGGGGGACCTACCTACGAGCAGTACTTC.

The chain's CDR3 is CASSQRTTEAFF. Here the CDR3 DNA reads TGTGCCAGCAGCCAAAGGACTACTGAAGCTTTCTTT. This sequence joins TRBV3-1 (or the pseudogene TRBV3-2) and TRBJ1-1; unclear D gene. V gave up 2 bases and J gave up 5 bases, with 6 bases separating them. The germline V gene has CDR1 LGHDT and CDR2 YNNKEL (reference sequence). CDR3 length equals 12 residues.

V and J are TRBV6-5 and TRBJ2-3; 9 positions agree with TRBD1. CDR1 is MNHEY and CDR2 is SVGAGI in the germline V gene. Unmatched junction bases numbered 6, after V lost 6 bases and J lost 2 bases. This CDR3 is 15 amino acids long. The DNA for the CDR3 is TGTGCCAGCAGAGGACAGGGGCGACCCACAGATACGCAGTATTTT. Amino acids: CASRGQGRPTDTQYF.

V gene TRBV7-2 combines with J gene TRBJ2-7, with D unresolved. This CDR3 has 14 amino acids. The germline V gene encodes CDR1 SGHTA and CDR2 FQGNSA. Trimming removed 2 bases at V and 2 bases at J, with 10 bases between. The CDR3 DNA is TGTGCCAGCAGCTTAATGGGCCAAGCCTACGAGCAGTACTTC. Translating gives CASSLMGQAYEQYF.

This sequence joins TRBV30 and TRBJ2-3; perhaps TRBD2 as D (6 bases). Trimming stripped 2 bases from V and 3 bases from J, with 9 bases between. The germline V gene encodes CDR1 GTSNPN and CDR2 SVGIG (reference sequence). The CDR3 covers 13 residues. The CDR3, as DNA: TGTGCCTGGAGTACGGGAGTTACAGATACGCAGTATTTT. This translates into CAWSTGVTDTQYF. Full variable domain (remainder filled in from reference TRBV30 and TRBJ2-3): SQTIHQWPATLVQPVGSPLSLECTVEGTSNPNLYWYRQAAGRGLQLLFYSVGIGQISSEVPQNLSASRPQDRQFILSSKKLLLSDSGFYLCAWSTGVTDTQYFGPGTRLTVL.

This clone showed up many times. The gene calls are TRBV7-9 and TRBJ1-2; TRBD1 agrees at 8 bases. The germline V gene has CDR1 SEHNR and CDR2 FQNEAQ (reference sequence). The CDR3 is 16 residues long. J gave up 2 bases and V 4 bases, and 9 bases lay outside the gene matches. The CDR3, as DNA: TGTGCCAGCAGCTACCTGGGGACAGGAGACAACTATGGCTACACCTTC. Translation: CASSYLGTGDNYGYTF.

The V gene is TRBV5-6, the J gene TRBJ2-3, with 7 nucleotides matching TRBD2. Germline-derived CDR1 and CDR2 are SGHDT and YYEEEE. The CDR3 is made up of 15 amino acids. The V and J ends lost 4 bases and 2 bases, in that order; junction bases with no gene match: 7. The CDR3, as DNA: TGTGCCAGCAGCCCCTACGGGAGGTCCACAGATACGCAGTATTTT. Translation gives CASSPYGRSTDTQYF.

CDR3: CASSPYGTGMNTEAFF. The CDR3 DNA reads TGTGCCAGCAGCCCATACGGGACAGGGATGAACACTGAAGCTTTCTTT. The chain carries TRBV3-1 (or the pseudogene TRBV3-2) and TRBJ1-1; 9 bases fit TRBD1. The CDR3 totals 16 residues. CDR1 is LGHDT and CDR2 is YNNKEL in the germline V gene (reference sequence). The junction had 6 bases not matched to a gene; V was cut back by 4 bases and J by 0 bases.

The chain is built from TRBV5-1 and TRBJ2-3, with TRBD2 as a possible D gene (6 bases). The length of the CDR3 is 15 residues. Germline loops: CDR1 SGHRS, CDR2 YFSETQ. Trimming removed 3 bases from V and 2 bases from J, with 13 bases in between. This CDR3 is CASSSWGVATDTQYF. The CDR3 DNA sequence: TGCGCCAGCAGCTCGTGGGGGGTCGCCACAGATACGCAGTATTTT.

The chain links TRBV14 to TRBJ2-2; TRBD1 matches at 8 bases. The germline V gene has CDR1 SGHDN and CDR2 FVKESK. This CDR3 has 17 amino acids. V was pared by 4 bases and J by 1 base, with 8 bases of the junction left unmatched. The CDR3 protein is CASSPRPGTGNTGELFF. The DNA of the CDR3 is TGTGCCAGCAGCCCGCGTCCCGGGACAGGGAACACCGGGGAGCTGTTTTTT.

Note on this clone: One end of the junction varies from germline; a read error may be responsible. The CDR3 DNA follows: TGTGCCAGTAGTACCCGACAGAGCTCCTATAATTCACCCCTCCATTTT. This sequence encodes CASSTRQSSYNSPLHF. The J gene is TRBJ1-6, the V gene TRBV19, with D perhaps matching TRBD1 (5 bases). The CDR3 is 16 residues long. Looked up from germline, CDR1 is LNHDA and CDR2 is SQIVND (reference sequence).

The chain carries TRBV6-6 and TRBJ1-1; D possibly corresponds to TRBD1 (6 bases). CDR1 MNHNY and CDR2 SVGAGI come from the germline V gene (reference sequence). V was trimmed by 5 bases and J by 0 bases, leaving 16 bases between them. The CDR3 has 16 residues. In nucleotides, the CDR3 is TGTGCCAGCAGTGCGATGAATAGGGGGATGAACACTGAAGCTTTCTTT. It yields the protein CASSAMNRGMNTEAFF.

The V and J genes are TRBV28 and TRBJ2-2; a possible D gene is TRBD2 (5 bases). Germline assignment: CDR1 MDHEN and CDR2 SYDVKM. The CDR3 is 12 residues long. The ends were cut back, 8 bases at V and 3 bases at J, with 7 bases in the middle. CDR3 DNA: TGTGCCAGCCAGCGGCACACCGGGGAGCTGTTTTTT. It yields the protein CASQRHTGELFF.

V usage is TRBV7-2 and J usage is TRBJ2-1; the match to TRBD2 covers 7 bases. V lost 5 bases and J lost 4; bases outside the gene matches: 11. The CDR3 has 16 amino acids. The germline V gene has CDR1 SGHTA and CDR2 FQGNSA. CDR3 sequence reads: CASSPTWTRDYNEQFF. The CDR3 coding sequence is TGTGCCAGCAGCCCGACGTGGACTAGGGATTACAATGAGCAGTTCTTC. The whole variable domain, remainder taken from reference TRBV7-2 and TRBJ2-1, is GAGVSQSPSNKVTEKGKDVELRCDPISGHTALYWYRQSLGQGLEFLIYFQGNSAPDKSGLPSDRFSAERTGGSVSTLTIQRTQQEDSAVYLCASSPTWTRDYNEQFFGPGTRLTVL.

This clone appeared a few times. The same CDR3 can be traced to other DNA sequences in this sample. J is TRBJ2-7 and V is TRBV5-1; TRBD2 aligns across 14 bases. Germline CDR1 reads SGHRS; CDR2 reads YFSETQ. This CDR3 is 16 amino acids long. The trim removed 4 bases at V and 2 bases at J, leaving 5 bases unmatched. CDR3 protein: CASSPGTSGSPYEQYF. The CDR3 DNA follows: TGCGCCAGCAGCCCGGGGACTAGCGGGAGTCCCTACGAGCAGTACTTC.

The chain joins TRBV24-1 to TRBJ2-5, with 11 bases identical to TRBD1. J was trimmed by 4 bases and V by 3 bases; bases with no gene match: 15. There are 19 residues in the CDR3. Germline V CDR1 and CDR2: KGHDR, SFDVKD. CDR3: CATSDPILRTGGLRETQYF. The CDR3 bases are TGTGCCACCAGTGATCCCATACTTCGGACAGGGGGCTTAAGAGAGACCCAGTACTTC.

V is TRBV20-1 and J is TRBJ2-1; D perhaps matches TRBD1 (5 bases). V lost 5 bases and J 8 bases, leaving 10 bases between the germline ends. The CDR3 has 11 residues. Germline V gene data show CDR1 as DFQATT and CDR2 as SNEGSKA (reference sequence). CDR3 region: CSAYGQYEQFF. CDR3 nucleotide sequence: TGCAGTGCTTACGGACAATATGAGCAGTTCTTC.